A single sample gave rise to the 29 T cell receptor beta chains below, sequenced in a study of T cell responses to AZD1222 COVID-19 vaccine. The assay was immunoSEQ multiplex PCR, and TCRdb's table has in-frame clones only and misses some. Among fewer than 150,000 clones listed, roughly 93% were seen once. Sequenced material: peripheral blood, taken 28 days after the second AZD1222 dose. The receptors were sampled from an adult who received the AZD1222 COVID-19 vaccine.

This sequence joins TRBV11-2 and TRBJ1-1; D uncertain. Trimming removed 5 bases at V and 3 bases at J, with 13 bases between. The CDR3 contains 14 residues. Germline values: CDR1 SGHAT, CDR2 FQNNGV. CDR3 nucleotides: TGTGCCAGCAGCACTGACACGACATACACTGAAGCTTTCTTT. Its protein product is CASSTDTTYTEAFF. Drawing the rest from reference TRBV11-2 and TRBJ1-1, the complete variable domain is EAGVAQSPRYKIIEKRQSVAFWCNPISGHATLYWYQQILGQGPKLLIQFQNNGVVDDSQLPKDRFSAERLKGVDSTLKIQPAKLEDSAVYLCASSTDTTYTEAFFGQGTRLTVV.

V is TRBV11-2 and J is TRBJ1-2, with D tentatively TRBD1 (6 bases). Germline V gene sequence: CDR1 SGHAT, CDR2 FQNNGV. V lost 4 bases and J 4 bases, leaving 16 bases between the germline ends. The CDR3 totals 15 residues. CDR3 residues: CASSSLQGRGYGYTF. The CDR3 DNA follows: TGTGCCAGCAGCTCCCTACAGGGACGTGGCTATGGCTACACCTTC.

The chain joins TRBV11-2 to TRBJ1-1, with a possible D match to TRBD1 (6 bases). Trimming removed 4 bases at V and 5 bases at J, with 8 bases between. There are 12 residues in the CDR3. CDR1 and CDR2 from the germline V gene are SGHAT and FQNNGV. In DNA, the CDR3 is TGTGCCAGCAGCTACACAGGGACTGAAGCTTTCTTT. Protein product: CASSYTGTEAFF.

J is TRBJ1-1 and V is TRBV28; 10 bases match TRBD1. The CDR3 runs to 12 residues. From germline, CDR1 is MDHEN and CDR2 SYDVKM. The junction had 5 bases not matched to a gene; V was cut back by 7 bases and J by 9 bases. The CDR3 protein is CASIKDRGKAFF. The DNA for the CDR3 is TGTGCCAGCATCAAGGACAGGGGGAAAGCTTTCTTT.

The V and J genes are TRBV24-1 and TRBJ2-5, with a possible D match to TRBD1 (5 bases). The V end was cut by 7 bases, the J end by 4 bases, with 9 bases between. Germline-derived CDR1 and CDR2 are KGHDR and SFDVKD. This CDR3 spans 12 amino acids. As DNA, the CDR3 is TGTGCCACCAGCAGGGATGGAGAGACCCAGTACTTC. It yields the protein CATSRDGETQYF.

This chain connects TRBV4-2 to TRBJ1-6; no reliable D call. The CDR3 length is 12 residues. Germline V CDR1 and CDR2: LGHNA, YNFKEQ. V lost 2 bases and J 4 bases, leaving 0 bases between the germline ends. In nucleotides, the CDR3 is TGTGCCAGCAGCCAATATAATTCACCCCTCCACTTT. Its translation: CASSQYNSPLHF.

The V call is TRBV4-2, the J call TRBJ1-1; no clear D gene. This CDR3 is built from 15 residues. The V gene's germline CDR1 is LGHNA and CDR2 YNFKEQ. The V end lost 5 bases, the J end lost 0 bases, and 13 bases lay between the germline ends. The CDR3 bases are TGTGCCAGCAGCGCCCAAAGGTCCATGAACACTGAAGCTTTCTTT. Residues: CASSAQRSMNTEAFF.

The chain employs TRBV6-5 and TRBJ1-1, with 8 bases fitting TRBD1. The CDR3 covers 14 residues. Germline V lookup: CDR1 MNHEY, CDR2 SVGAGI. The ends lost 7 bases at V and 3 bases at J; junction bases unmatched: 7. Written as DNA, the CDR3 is TGTGCCAGCACAACAGGGGGTATTTACACTGAAGCTTTCTTT. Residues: CASTTGGIYTEAFF.

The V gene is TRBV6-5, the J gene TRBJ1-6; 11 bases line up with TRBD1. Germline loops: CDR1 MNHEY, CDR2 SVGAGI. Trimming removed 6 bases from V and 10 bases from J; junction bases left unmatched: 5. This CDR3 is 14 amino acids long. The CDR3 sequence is CASRMDRGRSPLHF. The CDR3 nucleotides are TGTGCCAGCAGGATGGACAGGGGGCGATCACCCCTCCACTTT.

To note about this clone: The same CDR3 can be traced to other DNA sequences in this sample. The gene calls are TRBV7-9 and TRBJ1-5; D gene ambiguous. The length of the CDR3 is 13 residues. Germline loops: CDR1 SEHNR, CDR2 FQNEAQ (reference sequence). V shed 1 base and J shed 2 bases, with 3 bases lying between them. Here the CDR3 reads CASSLDGNQPQHF. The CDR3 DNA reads TGTGCCAGCAGCTTAGACGGCAATCAGCCCCAGCATTTT. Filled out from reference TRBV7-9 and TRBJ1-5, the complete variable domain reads DTGVSQNPRHKITKRGQNVTFRCDPISEHNRLYWYRQTLGQGPEFLTYFQNEAQLEKSRLLSDRFSAERPKGSFSTLEIQRTEQGDSAMYLCASSLDGNQPQHFGDGTRLSIL.

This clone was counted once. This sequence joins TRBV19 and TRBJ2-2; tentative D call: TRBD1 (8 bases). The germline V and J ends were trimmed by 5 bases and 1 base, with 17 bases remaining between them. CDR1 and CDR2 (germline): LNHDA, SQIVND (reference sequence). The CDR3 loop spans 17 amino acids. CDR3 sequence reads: CASSPWTGRVNTGELFF. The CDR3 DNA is TGTGCCAGTAGTCCCTGGACAGGGAGGGTGAACACCGGGGAGCTGTTTTTT.

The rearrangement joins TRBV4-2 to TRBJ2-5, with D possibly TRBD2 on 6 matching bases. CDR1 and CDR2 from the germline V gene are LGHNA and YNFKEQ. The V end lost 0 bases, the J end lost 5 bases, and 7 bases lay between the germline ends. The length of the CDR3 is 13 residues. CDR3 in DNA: TGTGCCAGCAGCCAAGACGCGGGGGAGACCCAGTACTTC. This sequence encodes CASSQDAGETQYF.

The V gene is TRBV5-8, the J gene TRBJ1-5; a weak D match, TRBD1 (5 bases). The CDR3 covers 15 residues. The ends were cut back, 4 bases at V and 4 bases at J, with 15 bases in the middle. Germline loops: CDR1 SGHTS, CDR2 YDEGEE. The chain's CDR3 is CASSVGTSTNQPQHF. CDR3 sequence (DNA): TGTGCCAGCAGCGTCGGGACGTCAACTAATCAGCCCCAGCATTTT.

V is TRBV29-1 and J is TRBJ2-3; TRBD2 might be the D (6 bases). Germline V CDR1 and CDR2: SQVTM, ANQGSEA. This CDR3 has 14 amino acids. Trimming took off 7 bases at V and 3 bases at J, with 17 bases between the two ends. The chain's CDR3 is CSGTGTASTDTQYF. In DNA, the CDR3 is TGCAGCGGAACCGGGACTGCCTCGACAGATACGCAGTATTTT.

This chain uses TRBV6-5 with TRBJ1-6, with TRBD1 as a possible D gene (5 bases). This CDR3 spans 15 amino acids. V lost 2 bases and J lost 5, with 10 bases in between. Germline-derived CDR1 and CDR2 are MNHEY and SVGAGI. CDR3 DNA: TGTGCCAGCAGTTACGGTGGGACTAATAATTCACCCCTCCACTTT. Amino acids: CASSYGGTNNSPLHF.

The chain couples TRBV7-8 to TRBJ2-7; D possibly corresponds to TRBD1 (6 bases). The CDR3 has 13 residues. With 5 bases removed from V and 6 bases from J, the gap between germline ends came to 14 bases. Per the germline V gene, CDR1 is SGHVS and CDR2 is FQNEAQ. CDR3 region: CASSTYGQLEQYF. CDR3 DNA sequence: TGTGCCAGCAGCACCTATGGACAGCTCGAGCAGTACTTC.

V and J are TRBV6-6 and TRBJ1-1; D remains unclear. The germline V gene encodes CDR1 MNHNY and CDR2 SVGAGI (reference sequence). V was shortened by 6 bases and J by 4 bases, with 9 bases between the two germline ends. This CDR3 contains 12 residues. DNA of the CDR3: TGTGCCAGCAGCCCCTCAGGCACTGAAGCTTTCTTT. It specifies CASSPSGTEAFF.

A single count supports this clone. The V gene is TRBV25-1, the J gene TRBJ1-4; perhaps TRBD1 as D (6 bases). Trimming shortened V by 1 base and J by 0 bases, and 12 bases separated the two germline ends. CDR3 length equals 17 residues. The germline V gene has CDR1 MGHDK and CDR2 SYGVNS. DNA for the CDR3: TGTGCCAGCAGTGAATTCGCAGGGGCTGCAACTAATGAAAAACTGTTTTTT. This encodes CASSEFAGAATNEKLFF.

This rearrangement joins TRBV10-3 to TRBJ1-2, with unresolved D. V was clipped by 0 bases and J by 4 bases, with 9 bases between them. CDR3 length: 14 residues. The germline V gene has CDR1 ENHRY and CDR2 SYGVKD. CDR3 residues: CAISESRGIYGYTF. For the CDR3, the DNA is TGTGCCATCAGTGAGTCAAGAGGTATCTATGGCTACACCTTC.

This chain's CDR3 is CASSPSPSAQVQTNYGYTF. The CDR3 DNA is TGTGCCAGCAGTCCCTCCCCATCTGCACAGGTCCAGACGAACTATGGCTACACCTTC. The rearrangement uses TRBV28 and TRBJ1-2; possible D gene TRBD1, 5 bases. CDR1 MDHEN and CDR2 SYDVKM come from the germline V gene. CDR3 length equals 19 residues. V was trimmed by 5 bases and J by 2 bases, leaving 27 bases between them.

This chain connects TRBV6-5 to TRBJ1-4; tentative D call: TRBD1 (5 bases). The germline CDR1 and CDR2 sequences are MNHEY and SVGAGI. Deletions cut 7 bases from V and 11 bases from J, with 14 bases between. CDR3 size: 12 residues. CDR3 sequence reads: CASTPVGGKLFF. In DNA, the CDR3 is TGTGCCAGCACTCCCGTTGGGGGGAAACTGTTTTTT.

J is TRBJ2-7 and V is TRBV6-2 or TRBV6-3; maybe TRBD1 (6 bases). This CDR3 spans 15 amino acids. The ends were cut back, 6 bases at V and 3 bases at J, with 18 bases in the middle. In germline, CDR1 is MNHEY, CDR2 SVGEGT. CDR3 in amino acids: CASSFNPTGYYEQYV. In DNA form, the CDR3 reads TGTGCCAGCAGCTTTAATCCTACAGGGTACTACGAGCAGTACGTC.

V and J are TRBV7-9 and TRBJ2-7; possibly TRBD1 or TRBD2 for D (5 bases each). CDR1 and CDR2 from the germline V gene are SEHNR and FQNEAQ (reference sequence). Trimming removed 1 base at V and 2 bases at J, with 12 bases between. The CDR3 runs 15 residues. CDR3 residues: CASSLGPGPTYEQYV. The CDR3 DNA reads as TGTGCCAGCAGCTTAGGCCCGGGACCTACCTACGAGCAGTACGTC.

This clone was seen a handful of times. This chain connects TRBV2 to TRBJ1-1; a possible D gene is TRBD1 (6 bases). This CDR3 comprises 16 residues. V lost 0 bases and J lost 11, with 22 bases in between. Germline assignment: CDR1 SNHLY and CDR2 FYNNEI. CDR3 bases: TGTGCCAGCAGTGAAGCGCGAGTGGCTGGGGGCTTGGGGGCTTTCTTT. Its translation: CASSEARVAGGLGAFF.

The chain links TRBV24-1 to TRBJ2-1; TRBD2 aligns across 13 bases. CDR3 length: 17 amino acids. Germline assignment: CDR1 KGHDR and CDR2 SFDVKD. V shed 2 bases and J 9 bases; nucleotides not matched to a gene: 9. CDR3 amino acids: CATSDWTSGGQMREQFF. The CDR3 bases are TGTGCCACCAGTGATTGGACTAGCGGGGGCCAGATGCGTGAGCAGTTCTTC.

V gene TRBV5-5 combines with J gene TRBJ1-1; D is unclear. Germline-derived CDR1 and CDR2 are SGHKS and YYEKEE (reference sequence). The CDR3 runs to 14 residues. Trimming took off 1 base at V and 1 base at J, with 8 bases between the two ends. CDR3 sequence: CASSLWVGNTEAFF. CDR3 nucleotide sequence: TGTGCCAGCAGCTTGTGGGTGGGGAACACTGAAGCTTTCTTT.

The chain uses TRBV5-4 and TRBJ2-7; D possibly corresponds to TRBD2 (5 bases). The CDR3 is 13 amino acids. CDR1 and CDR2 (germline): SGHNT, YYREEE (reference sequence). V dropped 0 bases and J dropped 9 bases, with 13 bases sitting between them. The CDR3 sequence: CASSLDGVRGQYF. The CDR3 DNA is TGTGCCAGCAGCTTGGACGGGGTACGAGGGCAGTACTTC.

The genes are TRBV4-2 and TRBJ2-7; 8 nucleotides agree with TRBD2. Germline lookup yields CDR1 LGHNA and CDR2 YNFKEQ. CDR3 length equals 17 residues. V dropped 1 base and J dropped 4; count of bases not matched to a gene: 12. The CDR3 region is CASSQVTDSGVPYEQYF. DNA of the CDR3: TGTGCCAGCAGCCAAGTTACGGATAGCGGGGTTCCTTACGAGCAGTACTTC.

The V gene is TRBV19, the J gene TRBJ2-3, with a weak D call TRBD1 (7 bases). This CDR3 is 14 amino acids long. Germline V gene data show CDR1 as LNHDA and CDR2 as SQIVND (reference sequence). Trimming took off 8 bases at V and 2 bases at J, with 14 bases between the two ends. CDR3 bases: TGTGCCAGTGCGCGGGGACAGTTCACAGATACGCAGTATTTT. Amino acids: CASARGQFTDTQYF.